This TCR beta chain is drawn from a study of blood T cells in healthy people across ages. Study-wide results and caveats: PBMCs left unsorted prevented a conclusive naive versus antigen-experienced comparison.

This clonotype came up a few times. The antigen remains undetermined. PCR was performed a second time for about 6 to 12 cycles using a sample-barcoded 5' primer and a J-beta primer mix. One entry per CDR3 protein, called by TCRdb with MiXCR from the 5' RACE reads. The sample carries some 1,800,000 distinct CDR3 sequences, roughly two fifths recorded once. The CDR3 loop spans 17 amino acids. Trimming cost V 3 bases and J 0 bases, with 13 bases left between them. CDR1 is SGHRS and CDR2 is YFSETQ in the germline V gene. The sample taken for sequencing was blood. The chain uses TRBV5-1 and TRBJ2-6; D is perhaps TRBD1 (6 bases). The receptor comes from a human donor in good health. In nucleotides, the CDR3 is TGCGCCAGCAGCTCCCGGGACACTTTCTCTGGGGCCAACGTCCTGACTTTC. This encodes CASSSRDTFSGANVLTF.